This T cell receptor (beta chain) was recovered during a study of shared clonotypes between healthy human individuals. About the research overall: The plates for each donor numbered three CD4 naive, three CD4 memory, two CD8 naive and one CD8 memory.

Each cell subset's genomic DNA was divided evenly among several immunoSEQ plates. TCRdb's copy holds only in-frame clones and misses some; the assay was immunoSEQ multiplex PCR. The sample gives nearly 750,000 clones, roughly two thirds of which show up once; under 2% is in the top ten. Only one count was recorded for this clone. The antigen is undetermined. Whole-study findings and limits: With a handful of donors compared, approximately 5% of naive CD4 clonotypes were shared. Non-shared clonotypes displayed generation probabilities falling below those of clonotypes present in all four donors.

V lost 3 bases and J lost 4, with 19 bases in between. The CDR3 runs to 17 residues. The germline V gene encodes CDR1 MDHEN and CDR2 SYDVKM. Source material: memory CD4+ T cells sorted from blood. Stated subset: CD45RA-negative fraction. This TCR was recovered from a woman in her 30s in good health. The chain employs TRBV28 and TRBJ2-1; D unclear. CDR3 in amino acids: CASSFLDPARLYNEQFF. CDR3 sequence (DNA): TGTGCCAGCAGTTTTTTAGATCCAGCCCGTCTGTACAATGAGCAGTTCTTC.